This T cell receptor beta chain was identified in a study of blood T cell repertoires in COVID-19. For the study at large: The United States, Italy and Spain provided the acute and convalescent COVID-19 samples. PBMCs, B-cell-depleted T cells, or T cells provided the cDNA or gDNA that made up the material.

Losses at the gene ends were 5 bases for V and 2 bases for J; bases not matched to a gene: 4. Germline lookup yields CDR1 SGHTA and CDR2 FQGNSA. This CDR3 spans 14 amino acids. Repertoires were generated with immunoSEQ multiplex PCR, while TCRdb's copy carries only in-frame clones and drops some. The table shows roughly 92,000 clones, with 90% occurring only once. This receptor was identified in a man in his forties or fifties with acute or convalescent COVID-19. What was sequenced was peripheral blood. The chain employs TRBV7-2 and TRBJ2-5; 8 bases align to TRBD1. As DNA, the CDR3 is TGTGCCAGCAGCCCAGGACAGGGACAAGAGACCCAGTACTTC. It encodes CASSPGQGQETQYF.